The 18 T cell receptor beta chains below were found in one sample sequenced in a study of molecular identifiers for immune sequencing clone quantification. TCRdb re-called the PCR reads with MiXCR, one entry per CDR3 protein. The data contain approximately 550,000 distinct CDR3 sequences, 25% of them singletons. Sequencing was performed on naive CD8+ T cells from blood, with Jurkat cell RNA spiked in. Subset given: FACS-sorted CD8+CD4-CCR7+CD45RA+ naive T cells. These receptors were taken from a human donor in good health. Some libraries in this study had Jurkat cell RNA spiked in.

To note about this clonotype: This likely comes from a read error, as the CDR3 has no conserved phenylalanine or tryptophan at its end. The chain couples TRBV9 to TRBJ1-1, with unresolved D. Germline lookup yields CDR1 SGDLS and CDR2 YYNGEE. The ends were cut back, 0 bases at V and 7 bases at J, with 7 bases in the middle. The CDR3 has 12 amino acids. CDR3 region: CASSVDSGEAFL. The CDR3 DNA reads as TGTGCCAGCAGCGTAGATTCCGGTGAAGCTTTCCTT.

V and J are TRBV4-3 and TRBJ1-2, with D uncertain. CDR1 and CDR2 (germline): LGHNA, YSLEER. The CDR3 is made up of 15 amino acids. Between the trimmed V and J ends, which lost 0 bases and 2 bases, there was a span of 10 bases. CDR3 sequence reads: CASSQEYRTNYGYTF. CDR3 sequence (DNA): TGCGCCAGCAGCCAAGAATACAGAACCAACTATGGCTACACCTTC.

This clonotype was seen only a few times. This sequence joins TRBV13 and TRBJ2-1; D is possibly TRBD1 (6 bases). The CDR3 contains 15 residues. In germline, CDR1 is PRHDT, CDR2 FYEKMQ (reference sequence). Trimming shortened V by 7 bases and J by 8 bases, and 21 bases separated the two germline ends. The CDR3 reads CASTASIRGNDEQFF. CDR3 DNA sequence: TGTGCCAGCACCGCTTCAATTAGGGGGAACGATGAGCAGTTCTTC.

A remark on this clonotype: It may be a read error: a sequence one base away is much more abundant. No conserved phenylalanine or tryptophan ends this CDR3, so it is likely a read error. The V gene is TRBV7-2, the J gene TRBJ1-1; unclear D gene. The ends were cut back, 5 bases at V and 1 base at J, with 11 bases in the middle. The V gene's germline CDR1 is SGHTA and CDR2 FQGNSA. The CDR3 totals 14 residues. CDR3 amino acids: CASSEILWNTEAFI. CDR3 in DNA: TGTGCCAGCAGCGAAATCCTATGGAACACTGAAGCTTTCATT.

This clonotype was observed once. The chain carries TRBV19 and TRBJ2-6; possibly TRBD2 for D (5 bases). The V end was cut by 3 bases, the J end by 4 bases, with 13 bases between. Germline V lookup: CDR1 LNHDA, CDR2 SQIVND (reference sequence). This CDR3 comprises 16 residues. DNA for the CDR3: TGTGCCAGTAGTATTCCCGGGATGTCCGGGGCCAACGTCCTGACTTTC. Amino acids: CASSIPGMSGANVLTF.

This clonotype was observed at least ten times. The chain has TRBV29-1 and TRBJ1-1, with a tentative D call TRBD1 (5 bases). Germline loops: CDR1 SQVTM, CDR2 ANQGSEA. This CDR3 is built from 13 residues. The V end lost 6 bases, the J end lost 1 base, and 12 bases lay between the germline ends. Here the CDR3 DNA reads TGCAGCGTGGCCGGGGGAACGAACACTGAAGCTTTCTTT. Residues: CSVAGGTNTEAFF.

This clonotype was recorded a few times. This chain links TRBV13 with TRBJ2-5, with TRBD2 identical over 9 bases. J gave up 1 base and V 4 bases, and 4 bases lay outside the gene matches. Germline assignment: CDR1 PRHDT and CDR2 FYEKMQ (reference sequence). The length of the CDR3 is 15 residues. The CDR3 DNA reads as TGTGCCAGCAGCTCGACTAGCGGCCCCCAAGAGACCCAGTACTTC. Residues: CASSSTSGPQETQYF. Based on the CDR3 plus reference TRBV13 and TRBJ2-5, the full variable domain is AAGVIQSPRHLIKEKRETATLKCYPIPRHDTVYWYQQGPGQDPQFLISFYEKMQSDKGSIPDRFSAQQFSDYHSELNMSSLELGDSALYFCASSSTSGPQETQYFGPGTRLLVL.

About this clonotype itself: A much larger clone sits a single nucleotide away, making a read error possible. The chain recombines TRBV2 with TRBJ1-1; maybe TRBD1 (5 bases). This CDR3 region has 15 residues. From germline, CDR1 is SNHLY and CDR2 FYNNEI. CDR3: CVSSEIPPGGTEAFF. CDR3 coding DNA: TGTGTCAGCAGTGAAATCCCCCCCGGGGGCACTGAAGCTTTCTTT.

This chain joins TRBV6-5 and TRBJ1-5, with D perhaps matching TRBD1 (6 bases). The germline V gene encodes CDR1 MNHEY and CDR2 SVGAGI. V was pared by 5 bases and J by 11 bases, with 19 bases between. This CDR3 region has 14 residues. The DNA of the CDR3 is TGTGCCAGCAGTACGGGGGGCGCGGGGTCGGCCCAGCATTTT. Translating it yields CASSTGGAGSAQHF.

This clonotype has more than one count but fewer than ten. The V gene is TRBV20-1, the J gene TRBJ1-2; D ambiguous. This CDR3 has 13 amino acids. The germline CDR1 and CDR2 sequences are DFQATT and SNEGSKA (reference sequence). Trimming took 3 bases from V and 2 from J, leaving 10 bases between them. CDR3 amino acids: CSASTLANYGYTF. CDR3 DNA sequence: TGCAGTGCTAGTACCCTCGCCAACTATGGCTACACCTTC.

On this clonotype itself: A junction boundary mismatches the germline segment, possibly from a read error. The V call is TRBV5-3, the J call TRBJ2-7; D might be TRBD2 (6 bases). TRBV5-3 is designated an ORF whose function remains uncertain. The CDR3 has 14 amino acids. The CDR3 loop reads CASSPNGGVYEQCF. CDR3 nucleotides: TGTGCCAGCAGCCCAAACGGAGGGGTCTACGAGCAGTGCTTC.

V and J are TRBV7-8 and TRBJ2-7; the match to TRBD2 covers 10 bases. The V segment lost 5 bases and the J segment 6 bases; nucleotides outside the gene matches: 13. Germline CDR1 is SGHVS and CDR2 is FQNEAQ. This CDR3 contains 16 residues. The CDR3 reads CASSHGLAELNREQYF. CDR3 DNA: TGTGCCAGCAGCCATGGACTAGCGGAGCTTAACCGCGAGCAGTACTTC.

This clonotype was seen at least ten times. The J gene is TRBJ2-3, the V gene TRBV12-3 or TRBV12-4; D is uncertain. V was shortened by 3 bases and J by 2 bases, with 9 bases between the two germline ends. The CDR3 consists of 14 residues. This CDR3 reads CASSFLSATDTQYF. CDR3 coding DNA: TGTGCCAGCAGTTTCCTTAGTGCCACAGATACGCAGTATTTT.

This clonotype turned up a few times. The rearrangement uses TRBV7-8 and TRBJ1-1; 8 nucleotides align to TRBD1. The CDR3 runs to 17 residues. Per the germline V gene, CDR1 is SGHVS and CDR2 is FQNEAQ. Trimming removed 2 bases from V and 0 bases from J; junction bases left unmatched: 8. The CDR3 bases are TGTGCCAGCAGCTTATACGGGACAGGCCCTTTGAACACTGAAGCTTTCTTT. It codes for CASSLYGTGPLNTEAFF.

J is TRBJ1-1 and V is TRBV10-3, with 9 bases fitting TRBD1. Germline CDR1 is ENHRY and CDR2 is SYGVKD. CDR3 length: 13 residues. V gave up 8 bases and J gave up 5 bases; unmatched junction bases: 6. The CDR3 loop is CAIDEGQGTEAFF. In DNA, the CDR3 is TGTGCCATCGATGAGGGACAGGGAACTGAAGCTTTCTTT.

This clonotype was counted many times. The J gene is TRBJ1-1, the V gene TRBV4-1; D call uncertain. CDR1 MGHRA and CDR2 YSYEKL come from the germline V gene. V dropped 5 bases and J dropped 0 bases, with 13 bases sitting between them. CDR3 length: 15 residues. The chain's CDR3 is CASSRESVMNTEAFF. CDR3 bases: TGCGCCAGCAGCAGAGAATCAGTCATGAACACTGAAGCTTTCTTT.

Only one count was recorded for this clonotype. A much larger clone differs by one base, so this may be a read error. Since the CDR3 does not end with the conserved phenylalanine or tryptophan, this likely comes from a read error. The CDR3 is CASSQVLGNTIYL. The CDR3 bases are TGCGCCAGCAGCCAAGTTCTCGGAAACACCATATATCTT. This chain uses TRBV4-3 with TRBJ1-3; D call uncertain. The CDR3 is made up of 13 amino acids. Germline V gene sequence: CDR1 LGHNA, CDR2 YSLEER. V was clipped by 1 base and J by 4 bases, with 5 bases between them.

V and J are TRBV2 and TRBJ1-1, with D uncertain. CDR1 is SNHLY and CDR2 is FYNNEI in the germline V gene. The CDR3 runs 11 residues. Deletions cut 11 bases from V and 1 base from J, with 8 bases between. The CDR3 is CARTENTEAFF. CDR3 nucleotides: TGTGCCCGCACTGAGAACACTGAAGCTTTCTTT.